This T cell receptor (beta chain) stems from a study of blood T cell repertoires in COVID-19. The data were produced by immunoSEQ multiplex PCR, yet TCRdb's version contains in-frame clones alone and is incomplete. The data show 190,000 or so clones, around nine tenths seen once. This clone was recorded once. The TCR sequence derives from a woman in her twenties or thirties who had been exposed to COVID-19. Specimen: PBMCs or T cells enriched from blood (not recorded which).

CDR3 amino acids: CASSTAGGGALREQYF. The CDR3 DNA reads TGTGCCAGCAGCACGGCCGGCGGGGGGGCCCTTCGCGAGCAGTACTTC. The rearrangement links TRBV5-4 to TRBJ2-7; TRBD2 agrees at 9 bases. CDR1 and CDR2 (germline): SGHNT, YYREEE (reference sequence). There are 16 residues in the CDR3. V shed 4 bases and J 6 bases; nucleotides not matched to a gene: 14.